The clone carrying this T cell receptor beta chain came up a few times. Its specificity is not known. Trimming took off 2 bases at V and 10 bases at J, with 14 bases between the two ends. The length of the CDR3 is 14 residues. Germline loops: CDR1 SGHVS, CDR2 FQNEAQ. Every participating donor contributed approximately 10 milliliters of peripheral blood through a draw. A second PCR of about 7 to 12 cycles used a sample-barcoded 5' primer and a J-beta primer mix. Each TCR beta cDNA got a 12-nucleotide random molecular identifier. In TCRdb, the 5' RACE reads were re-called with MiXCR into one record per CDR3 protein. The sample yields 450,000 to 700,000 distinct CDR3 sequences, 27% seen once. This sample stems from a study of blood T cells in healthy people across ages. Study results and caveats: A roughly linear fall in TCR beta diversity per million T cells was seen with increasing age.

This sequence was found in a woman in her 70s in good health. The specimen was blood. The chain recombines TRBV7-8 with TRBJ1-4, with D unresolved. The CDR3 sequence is CASSLMVGEGKLFF. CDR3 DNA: TGTGCCAGCAGCTTAATGGTCGGAGAAGGAAAACTGTTTTTT.